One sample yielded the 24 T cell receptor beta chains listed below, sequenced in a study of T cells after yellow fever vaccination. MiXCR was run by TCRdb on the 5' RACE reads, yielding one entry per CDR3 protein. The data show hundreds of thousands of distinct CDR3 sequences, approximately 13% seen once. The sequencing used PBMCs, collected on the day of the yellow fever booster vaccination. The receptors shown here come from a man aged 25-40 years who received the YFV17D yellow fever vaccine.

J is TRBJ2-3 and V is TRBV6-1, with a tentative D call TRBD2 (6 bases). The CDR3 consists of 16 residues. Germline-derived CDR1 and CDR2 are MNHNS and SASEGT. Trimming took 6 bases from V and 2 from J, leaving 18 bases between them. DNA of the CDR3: TGTGCCAGCAGGGCCGAGTGGGGGGTGCCCACAGATACGCAGTATTTT. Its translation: CASRAEWGVPTDTQYF.

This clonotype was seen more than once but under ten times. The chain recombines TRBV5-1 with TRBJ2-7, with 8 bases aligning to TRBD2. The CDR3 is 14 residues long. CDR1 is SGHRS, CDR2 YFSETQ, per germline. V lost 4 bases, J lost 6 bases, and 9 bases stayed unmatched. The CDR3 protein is CASSQTAGVGEQYF. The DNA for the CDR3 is TGCGCCAGCAGCCAAACAGCGGGAGTGGGCGAGCAGTACTTC.

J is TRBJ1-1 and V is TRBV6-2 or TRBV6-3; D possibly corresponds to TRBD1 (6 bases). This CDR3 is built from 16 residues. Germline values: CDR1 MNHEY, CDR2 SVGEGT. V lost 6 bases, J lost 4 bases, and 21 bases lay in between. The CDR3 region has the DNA TGTGCCAGCAGCCGACCCCGGACAGAAGGTCGCACTGAAGCTTTCTTT. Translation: CASSRPRTEGRTEAFF.

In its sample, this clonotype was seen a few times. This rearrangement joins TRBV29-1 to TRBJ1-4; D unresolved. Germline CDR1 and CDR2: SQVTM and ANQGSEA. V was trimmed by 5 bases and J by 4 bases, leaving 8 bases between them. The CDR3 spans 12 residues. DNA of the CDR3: TGCAGCGTTCAGCCGAGTAATGAAAAACTGTTTTTT. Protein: CSVQPSNEKLFF.

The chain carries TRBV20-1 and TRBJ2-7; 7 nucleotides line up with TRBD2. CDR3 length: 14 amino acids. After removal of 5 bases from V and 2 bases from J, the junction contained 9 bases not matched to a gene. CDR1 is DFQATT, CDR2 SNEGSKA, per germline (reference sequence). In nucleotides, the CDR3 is TGCAGTGCTGTGTTAGTTGCGGGGGCCTACGAGCAGTACTTC. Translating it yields CSAVLVAGAYEQYF.

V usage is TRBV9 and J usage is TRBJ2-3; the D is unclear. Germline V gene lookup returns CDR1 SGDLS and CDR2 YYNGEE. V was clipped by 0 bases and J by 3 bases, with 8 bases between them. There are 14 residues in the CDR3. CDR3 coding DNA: TGTGCCAGCAGCGTAGGGGCCGGGACAGATACGCAGTATTTT. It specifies CASSVGAGTDTQYF.

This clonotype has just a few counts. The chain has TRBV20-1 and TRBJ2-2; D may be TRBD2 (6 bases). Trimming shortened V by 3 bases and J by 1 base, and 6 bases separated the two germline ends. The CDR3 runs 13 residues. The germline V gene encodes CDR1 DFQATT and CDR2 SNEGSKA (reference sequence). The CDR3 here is CSARRENTGELFF. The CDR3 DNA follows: TGCAGTGCTAGGCGGGAGAACACCGGGGAGCTGTTTTTT.

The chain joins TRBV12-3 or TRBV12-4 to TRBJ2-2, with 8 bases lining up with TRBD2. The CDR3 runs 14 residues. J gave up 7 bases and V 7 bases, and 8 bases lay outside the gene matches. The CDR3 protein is CASNLSGTGGELFF. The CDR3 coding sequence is TGTGCCAGCAACCTTAGCGGGACGGGCGGGGAGCTGTTTTTT.

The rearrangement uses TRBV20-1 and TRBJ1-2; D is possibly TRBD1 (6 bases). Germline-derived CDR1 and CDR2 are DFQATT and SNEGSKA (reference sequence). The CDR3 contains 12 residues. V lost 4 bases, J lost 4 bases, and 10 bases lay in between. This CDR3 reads CSAIKGGYGYTF. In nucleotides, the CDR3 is TGCAGTGCTATAAAGGGGGGCTATGGCTACACCTTC.

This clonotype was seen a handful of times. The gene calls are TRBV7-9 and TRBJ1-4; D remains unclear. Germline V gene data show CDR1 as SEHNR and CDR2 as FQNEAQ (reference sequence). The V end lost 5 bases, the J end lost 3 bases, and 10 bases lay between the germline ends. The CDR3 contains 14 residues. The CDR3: CASSTAGSNEKLFF. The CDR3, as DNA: TGTGCCAGCAGCACGGCTGGGTCTAATGAAAAACTGTTTTTT.

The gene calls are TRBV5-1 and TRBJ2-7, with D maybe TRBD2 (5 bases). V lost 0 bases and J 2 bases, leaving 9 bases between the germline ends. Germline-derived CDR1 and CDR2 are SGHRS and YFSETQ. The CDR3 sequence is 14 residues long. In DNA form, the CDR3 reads TGCGCCAGCAGCTTGGCCCCGGGGACCTACGAGCAGTACTTC. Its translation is CASSLAPGTYEQYF.

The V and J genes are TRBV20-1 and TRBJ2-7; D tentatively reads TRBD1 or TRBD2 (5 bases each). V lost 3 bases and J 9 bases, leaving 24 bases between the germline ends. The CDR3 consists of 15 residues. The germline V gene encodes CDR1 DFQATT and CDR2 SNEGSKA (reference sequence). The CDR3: CSASRGTLQRVGQYF. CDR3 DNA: TGCAGTGCTAGCAGAGGGACCCTCCAACGGGTTGGGCAGTACTTC.

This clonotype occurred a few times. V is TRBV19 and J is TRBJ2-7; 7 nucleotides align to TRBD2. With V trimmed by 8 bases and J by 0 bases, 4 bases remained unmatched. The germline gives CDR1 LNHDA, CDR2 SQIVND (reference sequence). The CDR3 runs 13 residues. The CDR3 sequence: CASAAGHSYEQYF. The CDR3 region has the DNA TGTGCCAGTGCAGCGGGGCACTCCTACGAGCAGTACTTC.

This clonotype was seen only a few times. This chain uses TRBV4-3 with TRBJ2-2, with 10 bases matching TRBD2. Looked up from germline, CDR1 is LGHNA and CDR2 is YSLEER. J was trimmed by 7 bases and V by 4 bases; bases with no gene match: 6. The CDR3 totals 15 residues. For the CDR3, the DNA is TGCGCCAGCAGCCCTAGCGGGAGCAAGGGCGGGGAGCTGTTTTTT. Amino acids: CASSPSGSKGGELFF.

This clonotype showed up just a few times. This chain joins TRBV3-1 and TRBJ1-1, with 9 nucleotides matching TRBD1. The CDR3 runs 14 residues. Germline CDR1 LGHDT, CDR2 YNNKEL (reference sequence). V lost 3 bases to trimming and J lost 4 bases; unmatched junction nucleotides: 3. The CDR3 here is CASSHGTGITEAFF. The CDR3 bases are TGTGCCAGCAGCCACGGGACAGGGATCACTGAAGCTTTCTTT.

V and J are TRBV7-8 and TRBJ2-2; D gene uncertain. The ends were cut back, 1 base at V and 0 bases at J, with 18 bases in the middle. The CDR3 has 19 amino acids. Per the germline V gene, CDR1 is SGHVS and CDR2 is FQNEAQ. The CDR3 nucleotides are TGTGCCAGCAGCTTAGTTGTGGGGATCAGCCGCGCGAACACCGGGGAGCTGTTTTTT. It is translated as CASSLVVGISRANTGELFF.

CDR3 residues: CASSLGLTKETQYF. The CDR3, as DNA: TGTGCCAGCAGCTTAGGGTTAACAAAAGAGACCCAGTACTTC. The chain recombines TRBV7-9 with TRBJ2-5, with D unclear. This CDR3 has 14 residues. Trimming left V 1 base short and J 3 bases short, with 9 bases between. Germline CDR1 SEHNR, CDR2 FQNEAQ (reference sequence).

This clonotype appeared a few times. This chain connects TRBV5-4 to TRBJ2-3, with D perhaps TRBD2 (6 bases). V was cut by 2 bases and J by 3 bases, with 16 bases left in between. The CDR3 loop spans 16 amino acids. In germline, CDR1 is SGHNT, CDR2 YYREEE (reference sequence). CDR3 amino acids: CASSLGTLGRTDTQYF. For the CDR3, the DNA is TGTGCCAGCAGCTTAGGGACTCTCGGACGTACAGATACGCAGTATTTT. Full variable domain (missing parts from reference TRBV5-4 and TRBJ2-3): ETGVTQSPTHLIKTRGQQVTLRCSSQSGHNTVSWYQQALGQGPQFIFQYYREEENGRGNFPPRFSGLQFPNYSSELNVNALELDDSALYLCASSLGTLGRTDTQYFGPGTRLTVL.

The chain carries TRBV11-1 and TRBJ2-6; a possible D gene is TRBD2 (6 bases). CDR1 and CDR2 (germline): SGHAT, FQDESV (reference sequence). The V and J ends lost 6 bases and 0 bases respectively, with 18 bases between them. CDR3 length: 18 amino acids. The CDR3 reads CASRRKTEGTSGANVLTF. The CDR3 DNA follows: TGTGCCAGCAGGAGGAAAACGGAGGGAACCTCTGGGGCCAACGTCCTGACTTTC.

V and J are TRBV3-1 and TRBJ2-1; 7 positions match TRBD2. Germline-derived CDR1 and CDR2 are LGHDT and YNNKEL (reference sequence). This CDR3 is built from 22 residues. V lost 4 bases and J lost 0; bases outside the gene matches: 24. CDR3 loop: CASSPPRGEAGALPSSYNEQFF. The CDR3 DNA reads TGTGCCAGCAGCCCCCCCCGGGGAGAGGCGGGAGCGCTCCCTAGCTCCTACAATGAGCAGTTCTTC.

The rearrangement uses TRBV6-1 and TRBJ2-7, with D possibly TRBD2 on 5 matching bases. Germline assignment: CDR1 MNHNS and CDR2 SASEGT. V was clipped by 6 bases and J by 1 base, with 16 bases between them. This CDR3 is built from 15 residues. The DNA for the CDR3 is TGTGCCAGCAGGAGCGAGCCGGGAAAGTCCTACGAGCAGTACTTC. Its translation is CASRSEPGKSYEQYF.

CDR3 sequence: CASKQVRKVNEQFF. The DNA of the CDR3 is TGTGCCAGCAAACAGGTGCGGAAAGTCAATGAGCAGTTCTTC. The rearrangement joins TRBV27 to TRBJ2-1; a possible D gene is TRBD1 (5 bases). The CDR3 is made up of 14 amino acids. Germline-derived CDR1 and CDR2 are MNHEY and SMNVEV (reference sequence). The V and J ends lost 7 bases and 6 bases respectively, with 16 bases between them.

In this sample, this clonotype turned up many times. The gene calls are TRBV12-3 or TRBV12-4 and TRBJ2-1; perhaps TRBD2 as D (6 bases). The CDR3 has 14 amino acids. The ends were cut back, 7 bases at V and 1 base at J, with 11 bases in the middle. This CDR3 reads CASNNRESYNEQFF. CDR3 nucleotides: TGTGCCAGCAATAATCGGGAGTCCTACAATGAGCAGTTCTTC.

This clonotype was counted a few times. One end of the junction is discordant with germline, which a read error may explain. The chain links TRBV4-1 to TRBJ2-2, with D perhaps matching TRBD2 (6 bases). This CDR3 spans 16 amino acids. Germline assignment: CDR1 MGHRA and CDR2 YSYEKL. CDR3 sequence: CASSQSGERNAGELFF. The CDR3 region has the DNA TGCGCCAGCAGCCAATCGGGAGAAAGGAACGCCGGGGAGCTGTTTTTT.